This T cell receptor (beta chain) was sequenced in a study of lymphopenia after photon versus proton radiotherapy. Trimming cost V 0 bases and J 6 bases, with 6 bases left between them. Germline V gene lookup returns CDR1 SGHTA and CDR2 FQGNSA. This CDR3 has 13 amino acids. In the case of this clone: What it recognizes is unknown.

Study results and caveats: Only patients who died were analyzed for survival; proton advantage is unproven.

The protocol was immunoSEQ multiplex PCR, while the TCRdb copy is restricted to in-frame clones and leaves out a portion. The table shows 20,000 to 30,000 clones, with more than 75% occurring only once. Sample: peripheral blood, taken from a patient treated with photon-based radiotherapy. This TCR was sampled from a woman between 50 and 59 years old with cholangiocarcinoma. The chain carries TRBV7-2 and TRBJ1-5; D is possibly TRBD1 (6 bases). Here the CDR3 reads CASSLAGGQPQHF. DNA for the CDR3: TGTGCCAGCAGCTTAGCAGGGGGTCAGCCCCAGCATTTT.